These T cell receptor beta chains were read from a single sample in a study of blood T cell repertoires in COVID-19. The repertoire was sequenced with immunoSEQ multiplex PCR; TCRdb's copy has only in-frame clones and lacks some. This table holds roughly 120,000 clones, 90% found once. Sequenced: peripheral blood. Receptor source: a human donor with active COVID-19. The donor label of this sample is uncertain. Each CDR3 is given with its conserved first and last residue. A D gene is named only where the DNA matches it firmly. Some rows mark clone size as missing; the rest say once, few, many or name a class of expanded clone.

>TRBJ1-4|TRBV7-2|NA|NA
TGTGCCAGCAGCTCCAGGATTTTACAGGGAGGGAGTGAAAAACTGTTTTTT
CASSSRILQGGSEKLFF
>TRBJ1-4|TRBV9|NA|NA
TGTGCCAGCAGCGTGGGAGGGGCCAGTCAAAAACTGTTTTTT
CASSVGGASQKLFF
>TRBJ1-5|TRBV5-8|NA|NA
TGTGCCAGCAGCTTGCTGGCAGGGATCCTTAATCAGCCCCAGCATTTT
CASSLLAGILNQPQHF
>TRBJ1-1|TRBV14|NA|NA
TGTGCCAGCAGCCAAGATTTAGCGGGCACTGAAGCTTTCTTT
CASSQDLAGTEAFF
>TRBJ2-4|TRBV19|NA|TRBD1
TGTGCCAGTAGTATATTTGGCCAGGGGGACATTCAGTACTTC
CASSIFGQGDIQYF
>TRBJ1-1|TRBV25-1|NA|TRBD1
TGTGCCAGCAGGGGACAGGGGGCATCAGTGAACACTGAAGCTTTCTTT
CASRGQGASVNTEAFF
>TRBJ2-7|TRBV6-5|once|TRBD2
TGTGCCAGCAGTTACTTTAGCGGGGGTTCCTACGAGCAGTACTTC
CASSYFSGGSYEQYF
>TRBJ2-5|TRBV7-3|NA|NA
TGTGCCAGCAGCTCCGGGATTTCAGAGACCCAGTACTTC
CASSSGISETQYF
>TRBJ1-2|TRBV5-1|NA|TRBD1
TGCGCCAGCAGCGCGGGCCGTGGGACAGGAGGTTATGGCTACACCTTC
CASSAGRGTGGYGYTF
>TRBJ2-7|TRBV6-6|NA|TRBD1
TGTGCCAGCAGTTACTCTCCGACAGGGGTCGAGCAGTACTTC
CASSYSPTGVEQYF
>TRBJ1-5|TRBV5-6|few|NA
TGTGCCAGCAGCGCCAGGGATCGTAGCAATCAGCCCCAGCATTTT
CASSARDRSNQPQHF
>TRBJ1-1|TRBV28|NA|TRBD1
TGTGCCAGCAGTTTATTAGGGACAGGGGGCACTGAAGCTTTCTTT
CASSLLGTGGTEAFF
>TRBJ2-1|TRBV10-3|NA|NA
TGTGCCATCAGTGGCTCAACTTCCTCCTACAATGAGCAGTTCTTC
CAISGSTSSYNEQFF
>TRBJ2-5|TRBV9|NA|TRBD1
TGTGCCAGCAGCGCACAGGGGGCGCGGGAGACCCAGTACTTC
CASSAQGARETQYF
>TRBJ1-2|TRBV30|NA|TRBD1
TGTGCCTGGCGCTCCGGGACAGTTAACTATGGCTACACCTTC
CAWRSGTVNYGYTF
>TRBJ2-7|TRBV5-1|NA|TRBD1
TGCGCCAGCAGCTCGCCGGGACAGGTTCGCGAGCAGTACTTC
CASSSPGQVREQYF
>TRBJ2-1|TRBV4-3|NA|TRBD2
TGCGCCAGCAGCCAGACTAGCGGGGGGGGATATGGGCAGTTCTTC
CASSQTSGGGYGQFF
>TRBJ1-1|TRBV19|NA|TRBD1
TGTGCCAGTAGTATGGGGACAGGGAACACTGAAGCTTTCTTT
CASSMGTGNTEAFF
>TRBJ2-2|TRBV7-2|NA|NA
TGTGCCAGCAGCTTGCTAGCTCCTGGGGCCGGGGAGCTGTTTTTT
CASSLLAPGAGELFF
>TRBJ1-2|TRBV27|NA|TRBD1
TGTGCCAGCAGTTTAGGGGGGACAGCTTATGGCTACACCTTC
CASSLGGTAYGYTF
>TRBJ2-7|TRBV10-3|NA|NA
TGTGCCATCGCAGGACAGTCCTACGAGCAGTACTTC
CAIAGQSYEQYF
>TRBJ2-3|TRBV27|NA|NA
TGTGCCAGCTATACGGGGGTGCCAGATACGCAGTATTTT
CASYTGVPDTQYF
>TRBJ1-1|TRBV25-1|NA|NA
TGTGCCAGCAGTCCTGACAGCGCTCGTTCCACTGAAGCTTTCTTT
CASSPDSARSTEAFF
>TRBJ2-7|TRBV5-6|NA|TRBD1
TGTGCCAGCAGATTATCCGGGACAGGGAGCTACGAGCAGTACTTC
CASRLSGTGSYEQYF
>TRBJ2-2|TRBV2|NA|TRBD2
TGTGCCAGCACCGAATCGGGGGGGGCGGCCACCGGGGAGCTGTTTTTT
CASTESGGAATGELFF
>TRBJ1-4|TRBV28|once|NA
TGTGCCAGCACGAGGCCGTCGAGAGGGGAAAAACTGTTTTTT
CASTRPSRGEKLFF
>TRBJ2-3|TRBV4-1|NA|NA
TGCGCCAGCAGCCAAGCGGGGACTCATGGAGATACGCAGTATTTT
CASSQAGTHGDTQYF
>TRBJ1-2|TRBV5-4|NA|TRBD1
TGTGCCAGCAGCTTGAGAGGGGGCGTCTATGGCTACACCTTC
CASSLRGGVYGYTF
>TRBJ1-5|TRBV19|NA|TRBD1
TGTGCCAGTAGTCAGGGGGCGCGACAGCCCCAGCATTTT
CASSQGARQPQHF
>TRBJ2-1|TRBV4-3|NA|NA
TGCGCCAGCAGCCAATTCTACGACAATGAGCAGTTCTTC
CASSQFYDNEQFF
>TRBJ1-1|TRBV27|NA|TRBD1
TGTGCCAGCAGCACCAACAGGGGGTCTGAAGCTTTCTTT
CASSTNRGSEAFF
>TRBJ1-3|TRBV10-2|once|NA
TGCGCCAGCAGGGACGGGAAAAGCTCTGGAAACACCATATATTTT
CASRDGKSSGNTIYF
>TRBJ2-2|TRBV9|NA|TRBD2
TGTGCCAGCACCCAAACACCGGGGGGTCTGACCGGGGAGCTGTTTTTT
CASTQTPGGLTGELFF
>TRBJ1-1|TRBV7-9|NA|NA
TGTGCCAGCAGCTTAGACAGGACGACGACTTTCTTT
CASSLDRTTTFF
>TRBJ1-2|TRBV5-8|NA|NA
TGTGCCAGCAGCTTGACTGTGAGGATCTACACCTTC
CASSLTVRIYTF
>TRBJ2-6|TRBV3-1/TRBV3-2|NA|NA
TGTGCCAGCAGCCAACGGGGACGGGGGAGCGGGGCCAACGTCCTGACTTTC
CASSQRGRGSGANVLTF
>TRBJ1-4|TRBV6-6|NA|TRBD1
TGTGCCAGCAGTTACGTCACGGGACAGGGAGATGAAAAACTGTTTTTT
CASSYVTGQGDEKLFF
>TRBJ2-1|TRBV12-3/TRBV12-4|NA|NA
TGTGCCAGCAGACCGGGACACCGTGATCAGTTCTTC
CASRPGHRDQFF
>TRBJ1-5|TRBV7-9|once|NA
TGTGCCAGCAGCTTTAACCACGGCCGGACACGTAGCAATCAGCCCCAGCATTTT
CASSFNHGRTRSNQPQHF
>TRBJ2-5|TRBV7-2|NA|TRBD1
TGTGCCAGCAGCTTAGTCGGACAGGGGTACCAAGAGACCCAGTACTTC
CASSLVGQGYQETQYF
>TRBJ1-1|TRBV19|NA|TRBD1
TGTGCCAGTAGTCTAGGACAGGGGAGCACTGAAGCTTTCTTT
CASSLGQGSTEAFF
>TRBJ1-1|TRBV5-1|few|NA
TGCGCCAGCAGCCGTAGCGGGGGAACGAACACTGAAGCTTTCTTT
CASSRSGGTNTEAFF
>TRBJ2-7|TRBV3-1/TRBV3-2|NA|NA
TGTGCCAGCAGCCAAGGTCTAGCCATTCCCTCCTACGAGCAGTACTTC
CASSQGLAIPSYEQYF
>TRBJ1-2|TRBV3-1/TRBV3-2|once|NA
TGTGCCAGCAGCCAAGAAGGACAATTGATCTTC
CASSQEGQLIF
>TRBJ1-2|TRBV19|NA|NA
TGTGCCAGTAGTCAACAGGGCTGGGCTAACTATGGCTACACCTTC
CASSQQGWANYGYTF
>TRBJ2-5|TRBV5-4|NA|NA
TGTGCCAGCTCAGAGACGGGGTGGTCGGAGACCCAGTACTTC
CASSETGWSETQYF
>TRBJ2-6|TRBV6-5|NA|NA
TGTGCCAGCAGTTCGTCGGGGGCCAACGTCCTGACTTTC
CASSSSGANVLTF
>TRBJ2-7|TRBV7-8|NA|NA
TGTGCCAGCAGCTTAGCATTTTCGACTAGTTACTCCTACGAGCAGTACTTC
CASSLAFSTSYSYEQYF
>TRBJ1-3|TRBV6-6|NA|NA
TGTGCCAGCAGGCCAGGGGACTCTGGAAACACCATATATTTT
CASRPGDSGNTIYF
>TRBJ2-7|TRBV4-2|NA|NA
TGTGCTACCCTAGTCTACGAGCAGTACTTC
CATLVYEQYF
>TRBJ2-2|TRBV7-2|NA|NA
TGTGCCAGCAGCTTTCAGCGTATGGGGGAGCTGTTTTTT
CASSFQRMGELFF
>TRBJ1-5|TRBV19|NA|TRBD1
TGTGCCAGTAGTACCTTGACAGGGACCGTAGGTAGCAATCAGCCCCAGCATTTT
CASSTLTGTVGSNQPQHF
>TRBJ2-7|TRBV7-2|once|NA
TGTGCCAGCAGCCTTACGACAGGCTCCCCCTACGAGCAGTACTTC
CASSLTTGSPYEQYF
>TRBJ1-2|TRBV10-3|NA|NA
TGTGCCATCAGTGGGCCCGGGGCCGAAACCGCAGGGGATGGCTACACCTTC
CAISGPGAETAGDGYTF
>TRBJ2-5|TRBV28|NA|TRBD2
TGTGCCAGCAGTTCACCCTTGTTGACTAGCGGGGGAAAACGGGAGACCCAGTACTTC
CASSSPLLTSGGKRETQYF
>TRBJ1-2|TRBV28|NA|NA
TGTGCCAGCAGTCCCCCTCAGGGGAAGGGGATAAACATTTATGGCTACACCTTC
CASSPPQGKGINIYGYTF
>TRBJ2-1|TRBV4-3|NA|NA
TGCGCCAGCAGCAAGGACAGTGGGCATGAGCAGTTCTTC
CASSKDSGHEQFF
>TRBJ1-1|TRBV4-3|NA|TRBD1
TGCGCCAGCAGCCAAGATGGGCAGGGGGACACTGAAGCTTTCTTT
CASSQDGQGDTEAFF
>TRBJ2-7|TRBV6-5|NA|TRBD1
TGTGCCAGCAAGACGGACAGGCAGAATGGCGAGCAGTACTTC
CASKTDRQNGEQYF
>TRBJ2-5|TRBV7-2|few|TRBD2
TGTGCCAGCAGCTTAGACCTAGCGGGGGGACAAGAGACCCAGTACTTC
CASSLDLAGGQETQYF